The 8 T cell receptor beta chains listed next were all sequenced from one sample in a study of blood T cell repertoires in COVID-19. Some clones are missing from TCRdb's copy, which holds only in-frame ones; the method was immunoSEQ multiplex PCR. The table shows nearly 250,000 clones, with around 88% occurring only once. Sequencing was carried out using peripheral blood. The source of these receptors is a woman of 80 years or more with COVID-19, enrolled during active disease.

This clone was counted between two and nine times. The DNA for the CDR3 is TGTGCCAGCAGCTTGACAGGGAATAATGAAAAACTGTTTTTT. This gives the protein CASSLTGNNEKLFF. V usage is TRBV7-8 and J usage is TRBJ1-4, with TRBD1 matching over 7 bases. The CDR3 contains 14 residues. Germline lookup yields CDR1 SGHVS and CDR2 FQNEAQ. J lost 4 bases, V lost 3 bases, and 2 bases had no gene match.

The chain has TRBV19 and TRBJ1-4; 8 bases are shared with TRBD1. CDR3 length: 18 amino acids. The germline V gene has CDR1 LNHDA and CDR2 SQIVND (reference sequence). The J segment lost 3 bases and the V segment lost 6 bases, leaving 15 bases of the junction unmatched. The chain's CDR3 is CASSRGQGRYRPNEKLFF. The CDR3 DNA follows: TGTGCCAGTAGCCGTGGACAGGGAAGGTATAGGCCTAATGAAAAACTGTTTTTT.

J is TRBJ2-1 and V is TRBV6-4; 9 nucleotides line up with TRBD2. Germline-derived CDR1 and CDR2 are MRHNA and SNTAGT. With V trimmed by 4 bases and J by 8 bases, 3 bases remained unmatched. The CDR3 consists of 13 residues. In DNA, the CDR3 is TGTGCCAGCAGTGGGTTAGCGGGGGATGAGCAGTTCTTC. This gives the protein CASSGLAGDEQFF.

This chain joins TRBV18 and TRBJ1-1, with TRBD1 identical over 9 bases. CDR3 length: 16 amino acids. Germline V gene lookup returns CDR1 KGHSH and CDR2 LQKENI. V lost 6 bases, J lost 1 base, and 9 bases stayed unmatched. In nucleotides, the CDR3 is TGTGCCAGCTCTCTGACCCCGGGACAGGGGAACACTGAAGCTTTCTTT. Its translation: CASSLTPGQGNTEAFF.

CDR3 amino acids: CASSLHAGNEKLFF. The CDR3 DNA is TGTGCCAGCAGCTTGCATGCGGGCAATGAAAAACTGTTTTTT. The J gene is TRBJ1-4, the V gene TRBV5-6; D not resolved. V dropped 1 base and J dropped 5 bases, with 9 bases sitting between them. Germline-derived CDR1 and CDR2 are SGHDT and YYEEEE. The CDR3 is 14 residues long.

CDR3 protein: CASSLIRGNEQFF. CDR3 DNA: TGTGCCAGCAGTTTGATTCGGGGCAATGAGCAGTTCTTC. The V call is TRBV27, the J call TRBJ2-1; perhaps TRBD2 as D (5 bases). With 3 bases removed from V and 6 bases from J, the gap between germline ends came to 9 bases. CDR1 MNHEY and CDR2 SMNVEV come from the germline V gene (reference sequence). The CDR3 is made up of 13 amino acids.

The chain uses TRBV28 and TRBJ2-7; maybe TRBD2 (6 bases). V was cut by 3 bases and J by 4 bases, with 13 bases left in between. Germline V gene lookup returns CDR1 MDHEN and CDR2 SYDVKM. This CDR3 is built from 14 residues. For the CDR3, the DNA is TGTGCCAGCAGTTTCAGGAGGGTTTCTTACGAGCAGTACGTC. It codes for CASSFRRVSYEQYV.

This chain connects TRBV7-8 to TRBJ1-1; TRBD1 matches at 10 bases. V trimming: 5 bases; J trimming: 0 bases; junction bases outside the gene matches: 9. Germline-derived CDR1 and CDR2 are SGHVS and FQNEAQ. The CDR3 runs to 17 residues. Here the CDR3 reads CASSLRQGAGMNTEAFF. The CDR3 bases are TGTGCCAGCAGCCTCCGACAGGGGGCTGGAATGAACACTGAAGCTTTCTTT.